What follows are 13 T cell receptor beta chains derived from one specimen sequenced in a study of T cell clonotyping in hematopoietic cell transplantation. As for time point: recipient sample about 28 days before transplant, after cytoreduction. Data came from immunoSEQ multiplex PCR; TCRdb stores just in-frame clones and leaves some out. The data hold approximately 30,000 clones, with roughly 85% observed a single time. The specimen comprised peripheral blood mononuclear cells, sampled before stem cell transplant. The receptor set was obtained from a man in his forties with acute myeloid leukemia. Some clones in this sample may be carry-over from other donors' samples.

CDR3 DNA: TGTGCCAGCAGTTCAGAGACAGGGGGGAGCAATCAGCCCCAGCATTTT. Translating gives CASSSETGGSNQPQHF. The chain is built from TRBV28 and TRBJ1-5; 9 bases agree with TRBD1. CDR3 length: 16 amino acids. Germline assignment: CDR1 MDHEN and CDR2 SYDVKM. Losses at the gene ends were 4 bases for V and 1 base for J; bases not matched to a gene: 5.

V and J are TRBV7-2 and TRBJ1-6; maybe TRBD1 (5 bases). Germline CDR1 SGHTA, CDR2 FQGNSA. The germline V and J ends were trimmed by 2 bases and 2 bases, with 13 bases remaining between them. This CDR3 has 17 residues. This CDR3 is CASSLNRQGTYNSPLHF. In DNA form, the CDR3 reads TGTGCCAGCAGCTTAAATCGCCAGGGTACCTATAATTCACCCCTCCACTTT.

In its sample, this clone was seen a few times. This chain links TRBV19 with TRBJ1-2, with D maybe TRBD1 (5 bases). The CDR3 spans 15 residues. The V and J ends lost 2 bases and 3 bases respectively, with 13 bases between them. Germline V gene sequence: CDR1 LNHDA, CDR2 SQIVND (reference sequence). CDR3 coding DNA: TGTGCCAGTAGTATAAATAAAGGGGACCACTATGGCTACACCTTC. It codes for CASSINKGDHYGYTF.

The chain employs TRBV7-2 and TRBJ1-1; 7 nucleotides match TRBD1. In germline, CDR1 is SGHTA, CDR2 FQGNSA. This CDR3 has 13 residues. The V and J ends lost 5 bases and 4 bases, in that order; junction bases with no gene match: 4. The CDR3 protein is CASSADRTTEAFF. The CDR3, as DNA: TGTGCCAGCAGCGCGGACAGGACCACTGAAGCTTTCTTT.

The chain combines TRBV28 with TRBJ1-2, with D maybe TRBD1 (5 bases). V was shortened by 1 base and J by 4 bases, with 10 bases between the two germline ends. Germline assignment: CDR1 MDHEN and CDR2 SYDVKM. CDR3 length: 14 residues. The CDR3 loop is CASSLYQGVYGYTF. The CDR3 DNA sequence: TGTGCCAGCAGTTTATACCAGGGCGTCTATGGCTACACCTTC.

V gene TRBV4-2 combines with J gene TRBJ2-2, with a weak D call TRBD2 (6 bases). Germline CDR1 is LGHNA and CDR2 is YNFKEQ. This CDR3 spans 16 amino acids. The V gene lost 2 bases and the J gene lost 2 bases, with 12 bases spanning the gap. The CDR3 loop reads CASSQFSGDNTGELFF. DNA for the CDR3: TGTGCCAGCAGCCAATTTAGCGGAGACAACACCGGGGAGCTGTTTTTT.

The DNA of the CDR3 is TGTGCCAGCAGCCAAGAAACGGTAGCTAACTATGGCTACACCTTC. As protein: CASSQETVANYGYTF. The chain couples TRBV4-2 to TRBJ1-2; D is ambiguous. Germline V gene sequence: CDR1 LGHNA, CDR2 YNFKEQ. The CDR3 runs to 15 residues. V was pared by 0 bases and J by 0 bases, with 8 bases between.

The rearrangement links TRBV29-1 to TRBJ1-2, with TRBD1 matching 10 bases. Germline trimming cut 7 bases from V and 5 bases from J; bases unmatched to any gene: 7. The V gene's germline CDR1 is SQVTM and CDR2 ANQGSEA. The CDR3 is made up of 13 amino acids. The CDR3: CSARTGGGYGYTF. As DNA, the CDR3 is TGCAGCGCCCGGACAGGGGGTGGGTATGGCTACACCTTC.

The rearrangement links TRBV7-9 to TRBJ2-2; D remains unclear. CDR1 SEHNR and CDR2 FQNEAQ come from the germline V gene (reference sequence). The length of the CDR3 is 14 residues. Trimming removed 1 base from V and 3 bases from J, with 6 bases in between. CDR3 amino acids: CASSLELDTGELFF. The CDR3 DNA sequence: TGTGCCAGCAGCTTAGAATTGGACACCGGGGAGCTGTTTTTT.

This chain joins TRBV28 and TRBJ1-5; no clear D gene. Per the germline V gene, CDR1 is MDHEN and CDR2 is SYDVKM. CDR3 size: 14 residues. V was cut by 7 bases and J by 3 bases, with 13 bases left in between. The CDR3 spells CASTTLQINQPQHF. In DNA form, the CDR3 reads TGTGCCAGCACAACTCTACAGATCAATCAGCCCCAGCATTTT.

This rearrangement joins TRBV5-4 to TRBJ1-2, with a tentative D call TRBD1 (6 bases). The germline V gene encodes CDR1 SGHNT and CDR2 YYREEE (reference sequence). V shed 2 bases and J shed 5 bases, with 13 bases lying between them. CDR3 length: 14 residues. The CDR3 sequence: CASSFSGGGYGYTF. The CDR3 DNA reads as TGTGCCAGCAGCTTTTCCGGGGGCGGGTATGGCTACACCTTC.

The rearrangement links TRBV5-4 to TRBJ2-5; 10 bases are a match to TRBD2. Looked up from germline, CDR1 is SGHNT and CDR2 is YYREEE (reference sequence). The CDR3 is 20 residues long. Trimming cost V 0 bases and J 5 bases; bases outside gene matches: 19. The CDR3, as DNA: TGTGCCAGCAGCTTGGGGCCGGCACGGTGGGAGAGCGGGGGGGCGGAGACCCAGTACTTC. Protein product: CASSLGPARWESGGAETQYF.

This clone is a singleton in its sample. The chain combines TRBV9 with TRBJ1-5; TRBD1 is a possible D gene (6 bases). Trimming left V 0 bases short and J 6 bases short, with 16 bases between. The CDR3 has 16 residues. Per the germline V gene, CDR1 is SGDLS and CDR2 is YYNGEE. The CDR3 bases are TGTGCCAGCAGCGTAGTTGTCAGGGAGGGGGGTCAGCCCCAGCATTTT. Translation: CASSVVVREGGQPQHF.